This entry lists 4 T cell receptor beta chains sequenced from one sample in a study of graft-versus-host responses after intestinal transplantation (dated by TCRdb to the early 2020s). These receptors have no identified antigens. Library method: the immunoSEQ multiplex PCR assay. TCRdb's version of the immuneACCESS table is confined to in-frame rearrangements and falls short of the full clone set. An unresolved V gene accounts for under half of the shortfall where checked; the remainder is of unknown origin. This sample has under 95,000 clones in its table, and around 80% of those were observed once. The ten largest clones add up to roughly 0.83% of the sample. The sample's time point label, decoded: cells obtained before transplantation from donor or recipient. The specimen comprised unstimulated CD4+ T cells sorted from spleen or lymph node cells, sampled before intestinal transplant. The origin of the receptors is a human donor who received an intestinal transplant.

The rearrangement uses TRBV11-2 and TRBJ2-1, with 13 bases that match TRBD2. The CDR3 extends over 16 amino acids. Trimming cost V 4 bases and J 3 bases; bases outside gene matches: 3. Germline CDR1 and CDR2: SGHAT and FQNNGV. CDR3 loop: CASSYGLAGDYNEQFF. In DNA, the CDR3 is TGTGCCAGCAGCTATGGACTAGCGGGAGACTACAATGAGCAGTTCTTC.

This clone was seen only a few times. The chain has TRBV30 and TRBJ2-7; no clear D. CDR3 size: 11 residues. The V end lost 1 base, the J end lost 6 bases, and 7 bases lay between the germline ends. Germline-derived CDR1 and CDR2 are GTSNPN and SVGIG (reference sequence). This CDR3 reads CAWSARFEQYF. CDR3 DNA: TGTGCCTGGAGTGCTAGGTTCGAGCAGTACTTC.

The chain combines TRBV5-4 with TRBJ2-1; 12 nucleotides line up with TRBD2. There are 16 residues in the CDR3. Germline loops: CDR1 SGHNT, CDR2 YYREEE (reference sequence). Trimming removed 5 bases from V and 1 base from J; junction bases left unmatched: 4. The CDR3 DNA follows: TGTGCCAGCAGACCTAGCGGGGGGGGATCCTACAATGAGCAGTTCTTC. Amino acids: CASRPSGGGSYNEQFF.

The rearrangement joins TRBV5-4 to TRBJ1-4, with TRBD1 identical over 9 bases. The germline V gene has CDR1 SGHNT and CDR2 YYREEE (reference sequence). The CDR3 spans 14 residues. V shed 4 bases and J 6 bases; nucleotides not matched to a gene: 4. The CDR3 protein is CASSRDREDEKLFF. DNA for the CDR3: TGTGCCAGCAGCCGGGACAGGGAGGATGAAAAACTGTTTTTT.